Here is one T cell receptor (beta chain) with its context. Germline loops: CDR1 ENHRY, CDR2 SYGVKD. The CDR3 sequence is 15 residues long. V gave up 4 bases and J gave up 0 bases, with 11 bases separating them. The use of a sample-barcoded 5' primer and a J-beta primer mix characterized a second PCR of roughly 6 to 11 cycles. TCRdb re-analysed the 5' RACE reads in MiXCR, keeping a single row per CDR3 protein. The data contain approximately 730,000 distinct CDR3 sequences, around 46% of them singletons. This sample stems from a study of blood T cells in healthy people across ages. The chain links TRBV10-3 to TRBJ2-3; D unresolved. The specimen sequenced was blood. The receptor was isolated from a woman between 55 and 75 years old in good health. This CDR3 is CAISGRAISTDTQYF. Here the CDR3 DNA reads TGTGCCATCAGTGGGCGAGCGATCAGCACAGATACGCAGTATTTT.